A single sample is the source of the 18 T cell receptor beta chains below, sequenced in a study of T cell repertoires in cytomegalovirus infection. TCRdb recomputed calls from the reads with MiXCR, one row per CDR3 protein. The sample holds 150,000 to 200,000 distinct CDR3 sequences, approximately 30% seen once. Material: PBMCs. Source of these receptors: a human donor in good health (CMV status not recorded). Some clones in this sample may be carry-over from other donors' samples.

The rearrangement joins TRBV19 to TRBJ1-5; TRBD1 might be the D (5 bases). Trimming took 5 bases from V and 2 from J, leaving 16 bases between them. The CDR3 runs 16 residues. Germline CDR1 LNHDA, CDR2 SQIVND (reference sequence). The CDR3 DNA reads as TGTGCCAGTAGTCTCGTGGGAGGGGCAGGCAATCAGCCCCAGCATTTT. It specifies CASSLVGGAGNQPQHF.

The table lists this clonotype with a few counts. The chain employs TRBV7-2 and TRBJ2-4; no definite D call. Trimming took off 0 bases at V and 4 bases at J, with 4 bases between the two ends. The CDR3 sequence is 13 residues long. Germline V CDR1 and CDR2: SGHTA, FQGNSA. The CDR3 DNA follows: TGTGCCAGCAGCTTAGCCGGGAAAAACATTCAGTACTTC. Protein sequence: CASSLAGKNIQYF.

This clonotype was observed many times. The chain is built from TRBV7-8 and TRBJ1-5, with D hard to call. V was cut by 0 bases and J by 0 bases, with 15 bases left in between. This CDR3 contains 18 residues. Germline loops: CDR1 SGHVS, CDR2 FQNEAQ. The CDR3 is CASSLALGRSTSNQPQHF. The CDR3, as DNA: TGTGCCAGCAGCTTAGCGCTAGGCAGATCTACTAGCAATCAGCCCCAGCATTTT.

The sample holds a few counts of this clonotype. V and J are TRBV29-1 and TRBJ1-2; D remains ambiguous. In germline, CDR1 is SQVTM, CDR2 ANQGSEA. V shed 3 bases and J shed 4 bases, with 6 bases lying between them. The CDR3 covers 11 residues. CDR3 DNA: TGCAGCGTTGACAGCCTCTATGGCTACACCTTC. Protein product: CSVDSLYGYTF.

This clonotype was seen at least ten times. The rearrangement uses TRBV7-2 and TRBJ1-1; D is ambiguous. V lost 6 bases to trimming and J lost 1 base, with 21 bases between them. The CDR3 totals 17 residues. CDR1 SGHTA and CDR2 FQGNSA come from the germline V gene. The CDR3 coding sequence is TGTGCCAGCAGTCCCCTCCCGGGGTCGAGAAAGAACACTGAAGCTTTCTTT. It yields the protein CASSPLPGSRKNTEAFF. Complete variable domain (other parts from reference TRBV7-2 and TRBJ1-1): GAGVSQSPSNKVTEKGKDVELRCDPISGHTALYWYRQSLGQGLEFLIYFQGNSAPDKSGLPSDRFSAERTGGSVSTLTIQRTQQEDSAVYLCASSPLPGSRKNTEAFFGQGTRLTVV.

Many counts were recorded for this clonotype. The chain combines TRBV13 with TRBJ2-7, with 12 nucleotides matching TRBD2. V gave up 5 bases and J gave up 2 bases; unmatched junction bases: 13. This CDR3 is built from 18 residues. Germline assignment: CDR1 PRHDT and CDR2 FYEKMQ (reference sequence). CDR3 sequence reads: CASSQSGLAGRGAYEQYF. The CDR3 DNA sequence: TGTGCCAGCAGCCAATCAGGACTAGCGGGGCGGGGAGCCTACGAGCAGTACTTC.

This clonotype was seen only a few times. The genes are TRBV4-1 and TRBJ2-1; no reliable D call. Germline lookup yields CDR1 MGHRA and CDR2 YSYEKL. This CDR3 region has 17 residues. V was clipped by 3 bases and J by 0 bases, with 15 bases between them. The CDR3 bases are TGCGCCAGCAGCCATGGGAAGGGCAGTCGCTCCTACAATGAGCAGTTCTTC. This translates into CASSHGKGSRSYNEQFF.

The gene calls are TRBV11-1 and TRBJ1-2, with TRBD1 identical over 8 bases. J lost 6 bases, V lost 5 bases, and 5 bases had no gene match. Germline values: CDR1 SGHAT, CDR2 FQDESV (reference sequence). CDR3 length: 13 residues. The CDR3, as DNA: TGTGCCAGCAGCCAGCCGACAGGGGATGGCTACACCTTC. It yields the protein CASSQPTGDGYTF.

This clonotype was recorded many times. The V call is TRBV7-2, the J call TRBJ2-3; 12 bases are shared with TRBD2. V lost 3 bases and J lost 2; bases outside the gene matches: 3. The V gene's germline CDR1 is SGHTA and CDR2 FQGNSA. The CDR3 has 16 amino acids. The CDR3 sequence: CASSFRLAGDTDTQYF. In nucleotides, the CDR3 is TGTGCCAGCAGCTTTAGACTAGCGGGGGACACAGATACGCAGTATTTT.

This clonotype is deemed medium-sized (0.01 to 0.1%). This rearrangement joins TRBV29-1 to TRBJ2-7, with 10 bases aligning to TRBD1. Germline V gene lookup returns CDR1 SQVTM and CDR2 ANQGSEA. CDR3 length equals 16 residues. The trim removed 4 bases at V and 6 bases at J, leaving 15 bases unmatched. The CDR3 DNA reads as TGCAGCGTTGCCCACGACATAGGGGACAGGGGTCCCGAGCAGTACTTC. It specifies CSVAHDIGDRGPEQYF.

This clonotype occurred a few times. The chain recombines TRBV7-2 with TRBJ2-1; 13 bases are a match to TRBD2. The CDR3 totals 16 residues. The germline V gene has CDR1 SGHTA and CDR2 FQGNSA. The junction had 10 bases not matched to a gene; V was cut back by 6 bases and J by 8 bases. As DNA, the CDR3 is TGTGCCAGCAGGGTAACTAGCGGGGGGGTTCGGGATGAGCAGTTCTTC. Translated, it gives CASRVTSGGVRDEQFF.

This clonotype has just a few counts. DNA for the CDR3: TGTGCCAGCAGCCTCATGGGCGTCGGAGACACCTTC. Translation gives CASSLMGVGDTF. V gene TRBV3-1 combines with J gene TRBJ1-2, with D hard to call. V lost 4 bases and J lost 12, with 15 bases in between. The length of the CDR3 is 12 residues. CDR1 and CDR2 (germline): LGHDT, YNNKEL (reference sequence).

This clonotype was seen a few times. This chain connects TRBV7-6 to TRBJ1-6; 9 bases fit TRBD1. This CDR3 contains 17 residues. Germline loops: CDR1 SGHVS, CDR2 FNYEAQ. J lost 7 bases, V lost 1 base, and 8 bases had no gene match. The CDR3 nucleotides read TGTGCCAGCAGCTTAGATGAGAGACAGGGGGACAATTCACCCCTCCACTTT. This sequence encodes CASSLDERQGDNSPLHF.

This clonotype was observed a few times. This chain links TRBV28 with TRBJ2-7, with TRBD1 as a possible D gene (6 bases). V lost 11 bases to trimming and J lost 2 bases, with 16 bases between them. This CDR3 comprises 13 residues. Germline CDR1 and CDR2: MDHEN and SYDVKM. CDR3 coding DNA: TGTGCCGTTTTAAACAGGGCTACCTACGAGCAGTACTTC. Encoded protein: CAVLNRATYEQYF. The full variable domain, in which reference TRBV28 and TRBJ2-7 provide the parts outside the CDR3, is DVKVTQSSRYLVKRTGEKVFLECVQDMDHENMFWYRQDPGLGLRLIYFSYDVKMKEKGDIPEGYSVSREKKERFSLILESASTNQTSMYLCAVLNRATYEQYFGPGTRLTVT.

The chain uses TRBV15 and TRBJ1-6; the D is unclear. In germline, CDR1 is LNHNV, CDR2 YYDKDF (reference sequence). This CDR3 has 15 residues. V was clipped by 0 bases and J by 7 bases, with 10 bases between them. For the CDR3, the DNA is TGTGCCACCAGCAGAGATACGGGGAGAAATTCACCCCTCCACTTT. It translates to CATSRDTGRNSPLHF. Variable domain in full (rest from reference TRBV15 and TRBJ1-6): DAMVIQNPRYQVTQFGKPVTLSCSQTLNHNVMYWYQQKSSQAPKLLFHYYDKDFNNEADTPDNFQSRRPNTSFCFLDIRSPGLGDTAMYLCATSRDTGRNSPLHFGNGTRLTVT.

The chain uses TRBV7-3 and TRBJ2-3; 9 bases agree with TRBD2. V dropped 6 bases and J dropped 5; count of bases not matched to a gene: 9. Germline assignment: CDR1 SGHTA and CDR2 FQGTGA. The CDR3 is 15 amino acids. The CDR3 reads CASRRGGAGEDTQYF. The CDR3 DNA is TGTGCCAGCAGACGCGGGGGGGCCGGAGAAGATACGCAGTATTTT.

The rearrangement links TRBV5-1 to TRBJ2-1, with 7 bases that match TRBD1. The CDR3 loop spans 15 amino acids. CDR1 and CDR2 from the germline V gene are SGHRS and YFSETQ. Trimming cost V 3 bases and J 3 bases; bases outside gene matches: 6. CDR3 bases: TGCGCCAGCAGCTCGTTACCAGGGGGCTACAATGAGCAGTTCTTC. This codes for CASSSLPGGYNEQFF.

The table lists this clonotype with a few counts. The V call is TRBV11-1, the J call TRBJ1-1, with 7 bases matching TRBD1. The CDR3 has 15 amino acids. The V gene end was trimmed by 5 bases and the J gene end by 0 bases; junction bases not matched to a gene: 6. Germline CDR1 reads SGHAT; CDR2 reads FQDESV (reference sequence). CDR3 sequence (DNA): TGTGCCAGCAGCCGGGGGACAGCCATGAACACTGAAGCTTTCTTT. The encoded protein is CASSRGTAMNTEAFF.